This TCR beta chain came from a study of blood T cell repertoires in COVID-19. Study background: PBMCs, B-cell-depleted T cells, or T cells were the source of the cDNA or gDNA that made up the material.

The V and J ends lost 5 bases and 5 bases, in that order; junction bases with no gene match: 10. Per the germline V gene, CDR1 is SGHDN and CDR2 is FVKESK. CDR3 length: 15 residues. As originally analysed: Estimates of nucleated cell counts were drawn from the amplification of reference gene primers. The protocol was immunoSEQ multiplex PCR, while the TCRdb copy is restricted to in-frame clones and leaves out a portion. That table supplies the V and J calls and clone size; D and trimming were determined from the DNA. The sample yields 300,000 to 400,000 clones, around nine tenths seen once. Sequenced: peripheral blood. This receptor was taken from a human donor in a cohort sampled during active COVID-19. The chain links TRBV14 to TRBJ2-5; 8 nucleotides agree with TRBD2. The CDR3 region has the DNA TGTGCCAGCAGCTACGGACTAGCTTTTCAGGAGACCCAGTACTTC. It codes for CASSYGLAFQETQYF.